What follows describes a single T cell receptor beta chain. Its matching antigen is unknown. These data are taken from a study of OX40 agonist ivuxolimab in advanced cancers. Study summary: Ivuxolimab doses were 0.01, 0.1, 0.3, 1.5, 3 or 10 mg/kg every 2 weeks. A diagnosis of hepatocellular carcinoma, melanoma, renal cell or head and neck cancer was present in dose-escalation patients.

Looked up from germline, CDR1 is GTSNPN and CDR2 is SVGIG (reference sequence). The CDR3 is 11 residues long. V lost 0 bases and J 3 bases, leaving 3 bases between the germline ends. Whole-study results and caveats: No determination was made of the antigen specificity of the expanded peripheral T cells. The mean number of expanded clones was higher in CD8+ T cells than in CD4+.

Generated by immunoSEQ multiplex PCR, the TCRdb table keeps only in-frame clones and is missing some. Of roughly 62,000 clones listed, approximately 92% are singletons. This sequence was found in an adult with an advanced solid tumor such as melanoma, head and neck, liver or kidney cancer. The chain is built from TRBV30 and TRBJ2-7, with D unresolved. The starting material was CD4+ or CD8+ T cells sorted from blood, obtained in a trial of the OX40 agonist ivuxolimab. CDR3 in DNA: TGTGCCTGGAGTGTTCTCTACGAGCAGTACTTC. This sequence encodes CAWSVLYEQYF.